These 15 T cell receptor beta chains share one sample of origin, sequenced in a study of T-cell reconstitution after alpha-beta-depleted transplantation in children. Preparing the TCRbeta library involved the use of unique molecular identifiers. TCRdb processed the PCR reads anew with MiXCR; each CDR3 protein has one entry. The table includes about 270,000 distinct CDR3 sequences, about 10% detected once. This specimen was PBMCs from the stem cell graft donor, taken from the stem cell graft. These receptors were taken from a human donor who donated a stem cell graft to a child with SCID.

This clonotype was seen more than once but under ten times. The chain carries TRBV7-8 and TRBJ1-5, with 9 nucleotides matching TRBD1. Unmatched junction bases numbered 9, after V lost 6 bases and J lost 6 bases. Germline V CDR1 and CDR2: SGHVS, FQNEAQ. The CDR3 has 15 residues. This CDR3 reads CASSPDGQGRQPQHF. In DNA form, the CDR3 reads TGTGCCAGCAGTCCGGACGGACAGGGGCGTCAGCCCCAGCATTTT.

The sample holds many counts of this clonotype. The gene calls are TRBV6-6 and TRBJ2-1; 9 bases fit TRBD1. This CDR3 is built from 13 residues. The germline V gene has CDR1 MNHNY and CDR2 SVGAGI (reference sequence). V was pared by 8 bases and J by 7 bases, with 6 bases of the junction left unmatched. CDR3 DNA: TGTGCCAGCTGTGGGACAGGGTCGAATGAGCAGTTCTTC. This encodes CASCGTGSNEQFF.

This clonotype occurred many times. The rearrangement links TRBV3-1 to TRBJ2-1; no reliable D call. The germline V gene has CDR1 LGHDT and CDR2 YNNKEL (reference sequence). CDR3 length equals 13 residues. Trimming cost V 3 bases and J 6 bases, with 9 bases left between them. CDR3 amino acids: CASSQGLSNEQFF. The CDR3 DNA reads TGTGCCAGCAGCCAGGGATTGAGCAATGAGCAGTTCTTC.

V gene TRBV12-3 or TRBV12-4 combines with J gene TRBJ2-3, with D unclear. V lost 8 bases to trimming and J lost 0 bases, with 6 bases between them. The length of the CDR3 is 12 residues. The CDR3 loop reads CASVYSTDTQYF. The CDR3 DNA is TGTGCCAGCGTCTATAGCACAGATACGCAGTATTTT.

The gene calls are TRBV5-4 and TRBJ2-7, with D hard to call. Trimming took 4 bases from V and 0 from J, leaving 14 bases between them. CDR3 length: 15 residues. Germline V CDR1 and CDR2: SGHNT, YYREEE (reference sequence). In nucleotides, the CDR3 is TGTGCCAGCAGCCTCCTCGGACCGAACTCCTACGAGCAGTACTTC. It is translated as CASSLLGPNSYEQYF.

This rearrangement joins TRBV12-3 or TRBV12-4 to TRBJ2-7, with no clear D. The CDR3 is 13 amino acids. V lost 4 bases, J lost 1 base, and 8 bases lay in between. CDR3 in DNA: TGTGCCAGCAGTTCCCCACGTTCCTACGAGCAGTACTTC. This sequence encodes CASSSPRSYEQYF.

This clonotype was found a few times. The chain is built from TRBV14 and TRBJ2-7, with D possibly TRBD1 on 6 matching bases. The ends were cut back, 0 bases at V and 6 bases at J, with 9 bases in the middle. Germline CDR1 reads SGHDN; CDR2 reads FVKESK. The CDR3 totals 13 residues. The CDR3 protein is CASSQDTGSEQYF. CDR3 coding DNA: TGTGCCAGCAGCCAAGACACAGGGAGCGAGCAGTACTTC.

This clonotype has a handful of counts. The J gene is TRBJ1-4, the V gene TRBV20-1; 8 bases are a match to TRBD1. This CDR3 is 16 amino acids long. Germline CDR1 DFQATT, CDR2 SNEGSKA (reference sequence). The V and J ends lost 5 bases and 5 bases, in that order; junction bases with no gene match: 13. The CDR3 coding sequence is TGCAGTGCTGCTAGACAGGGGTTGAACGCCAATGAAAAACTGTTTTTT. Its translation is CSAARQGLNANEKLFF.

This clonotype occurred many times. The V call is TRBV7-3, the J call TRBJ2-3, with 10 bases aligning to TRBD2. The CDR3 extends over 15 amino acids. Germline values: CDR1 SGHTA, CDR2 FQGTGA. The junction had 3 bases not matched to a gene; V was cut back by 5 bases and J by 1 base. CDR3 sequence (DNA): TGTGCCAGCAGCGACGGACTAGCGGGCACAGATACGCAGTATTTT. The encoded protein is CASSDGLAGTDTQYF.

The V call is TRBV4-2, the J call TRBJ2-1, with TRBD2 matching 15 bases. This CDR3 is 17 amino acids long. Trimming removed 1 base from V and 8 bases from J; junction bases left unmatched: 6. Germline CDR1 and CDR2: LGHNA and YNFKEQ. The CDR3 sequence: CASSQGTSGGAGDEQFF. For the CDR3, the DNA is TGTGCCAGCAGCCAAGGGACTAGCGGGGGGGCCGGTGATGAGCAGTTCTTC.

In its sample, this clonotype was seen a few times. V gene TRBV9 combines with J gene TRBJ1-1; D gene unclear. The CDR3 totals 14 residues. Germline V CDR1 and CDR2: SGDLS, YYNGEE. V was shortened by 0 bases and J by 0 bases, with 6 bases between the two germline ends. This CDR3 is CASSVGQVNTEAFF. CDR3 nucleotide sequence: TGTGCCAGCAGCGTAGGGCAGGTGAACACTGAAGCTTTCTTT.

The table lists this clonotype with a few counts. The V and J genes are TRBV20-1 and TRBJ2-1; TRBD2 might be the D (5 bases). CDR3 length equals 13 residues. The germline V gene encodes CDR1 DFQATT and CDR2 SNEGSKA (reference sequence). Trimming took 3 bases from V and 3 from J, leaving 9 bases between them. The CDR3 here is CSARAAGYNEQFF. The CDR3 bases are TGCAGTGCTAGGGCGGCGGGCTACAATGAGCAGTTCTTC.

There are a few counts of this clonotype. This chain uses TRBV20-1 with TRBJ1-2; TRBD1 might be the D (6 bases). The CDR3 spans 12 residues. The germline V gene encodes CDR1 DFQATT and CDR2 SNEGSKA (reference sequence). The germline V and J ends were trimmed by 3 bases and 2 bases, with 7 bases remaining between them. Here the CDR3 DNA reads TGCAGTGCTAGGGGGACAAACTATGGCTACACCTTC. This gives the protein CSARGTNYGYTF.

This clonotype was observed at least ten times. The chain is built from TRBV29-1 and TRBJ2-7, with 9 bases aligning to TRBD2. The CDR3 consists of 13 residues. Looked up from germline, CDR1 is SQVTM and CDR2 is ANQGSEA. Trimming removed 0 bases from V and 5 bases from J; junction bases left unmatched: 2. The CDR3 sequence: CSVEERGGNEQYF. Here the CDR3 DNA reads TGCAGCGTTGAAGAGCGGGGGGGAAACGAGCAGTACTTC.

At least ten counts were recorded for this clonotype. The CDR3 DNA reads TGTGCCAGCAGTCGAACAGGGGGCACCTTCGATCAGCCCCAGCATTTT. Translated: CASSRTGGTFDQPQHF. The chain carries TRBV12-3 or TRBV12-4 and TRBJ1-5, with TRBD1 identical over 9 bases. V lost 5 bases and J lost 5; bases outside the gene matches: 10. The length of the CDR3 is 16 residues.